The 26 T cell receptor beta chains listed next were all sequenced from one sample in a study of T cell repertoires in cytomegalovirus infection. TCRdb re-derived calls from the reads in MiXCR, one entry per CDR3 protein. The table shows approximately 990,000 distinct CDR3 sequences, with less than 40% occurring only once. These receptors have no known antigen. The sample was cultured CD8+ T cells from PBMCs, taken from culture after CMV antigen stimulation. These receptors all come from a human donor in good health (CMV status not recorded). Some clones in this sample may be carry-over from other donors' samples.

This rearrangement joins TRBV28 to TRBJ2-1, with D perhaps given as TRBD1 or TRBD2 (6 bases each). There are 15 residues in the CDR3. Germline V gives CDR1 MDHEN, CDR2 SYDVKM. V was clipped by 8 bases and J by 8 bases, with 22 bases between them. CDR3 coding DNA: TGTGCCAGCCGCTGGGAGGACACTGGGGGCGATGAGCAGTTCTTC. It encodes CASRWEDTGGDEQFF.

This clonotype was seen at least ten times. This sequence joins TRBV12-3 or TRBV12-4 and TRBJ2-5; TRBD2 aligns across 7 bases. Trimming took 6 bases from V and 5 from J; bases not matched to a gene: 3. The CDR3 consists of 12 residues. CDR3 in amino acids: CASRGGVETQYF. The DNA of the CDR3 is TGTGCCAGCAGGGGAGGGGTTGAGACCCAGTACTTC.

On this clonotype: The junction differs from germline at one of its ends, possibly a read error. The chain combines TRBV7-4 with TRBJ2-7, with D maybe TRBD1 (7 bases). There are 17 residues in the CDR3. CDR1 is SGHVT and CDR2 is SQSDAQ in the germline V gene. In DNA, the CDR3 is TGTGCCAGCAGCTTACCCACCAGGGGGGCCCACTCCTACAAGCAGTACTTC. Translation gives CASSLPTRGAHSYKQYF. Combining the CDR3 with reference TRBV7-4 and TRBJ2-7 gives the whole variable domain GAGVSQSPRYKVAKRGRDVALRCDSISGHVTLYWYRQTLGQGSEVLTYSQSDAQRDKSGRPSGRFSAERPERSVSTLKIQRTEQGDSAVYLCASSLPTRGAHSYKQYFGPGTRLTVT.

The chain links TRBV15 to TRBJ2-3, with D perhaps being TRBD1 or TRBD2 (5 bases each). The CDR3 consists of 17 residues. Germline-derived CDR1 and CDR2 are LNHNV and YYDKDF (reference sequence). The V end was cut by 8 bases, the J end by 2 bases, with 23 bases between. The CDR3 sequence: CATSVSRRGGITDTQYF. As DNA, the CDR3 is TGTGCCACCTCAGTTAGTAGACGGGGCGGAATCACAGATACGCAGTATTTT.

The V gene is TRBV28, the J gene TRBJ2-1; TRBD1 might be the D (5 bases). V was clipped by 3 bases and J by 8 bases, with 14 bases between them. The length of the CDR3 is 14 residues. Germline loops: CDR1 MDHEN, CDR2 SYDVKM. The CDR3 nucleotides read TGTGCCAGCAGTTTCATAGGGGCCGGCGATGAGCAGTTCTTC. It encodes CASSFIGAGDEQFF.

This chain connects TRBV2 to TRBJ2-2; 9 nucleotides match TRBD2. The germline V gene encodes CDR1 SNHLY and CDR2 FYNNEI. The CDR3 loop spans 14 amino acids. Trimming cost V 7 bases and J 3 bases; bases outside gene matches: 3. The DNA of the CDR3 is TGTGCCAGCACGGCTAGCGGGGACACCGGGGAGCTGTTTTTT. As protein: CASTASGDTGELFF. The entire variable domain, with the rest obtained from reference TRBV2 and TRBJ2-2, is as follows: EPEVTQTPSHQVTQMGQEVILRCVPISNHLYFYWYRQILGQKVEFLVSFYNNEISEKSEIFDDQFSVERPDGSNFTLKIRSTKLEDSAMYFCASTASGDTGELFFGEGSRLTVL.

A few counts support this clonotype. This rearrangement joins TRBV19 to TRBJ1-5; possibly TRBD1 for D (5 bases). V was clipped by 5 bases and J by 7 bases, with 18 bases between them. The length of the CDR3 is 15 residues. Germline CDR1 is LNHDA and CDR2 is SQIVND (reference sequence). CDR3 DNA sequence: TGTGCCAGTAGTGCAATAGTGGGGGAGGAACAGCCCCAGCATTTT. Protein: CASSAIVGEEQPQHF.

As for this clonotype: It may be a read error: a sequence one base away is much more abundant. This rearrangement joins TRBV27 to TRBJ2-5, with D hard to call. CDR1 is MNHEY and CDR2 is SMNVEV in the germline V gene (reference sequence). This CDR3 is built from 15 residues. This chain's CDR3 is CASSPPTQYQETQCF. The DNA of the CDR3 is TGTGCCAGCAGTCCTCCGACCCAGTACCAAGAGACCCAGTGCTTC.

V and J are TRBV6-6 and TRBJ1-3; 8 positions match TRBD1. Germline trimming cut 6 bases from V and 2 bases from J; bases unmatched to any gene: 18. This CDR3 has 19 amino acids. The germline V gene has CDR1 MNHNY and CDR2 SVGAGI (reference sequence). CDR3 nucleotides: TGTGCCAGCAGGATGTACAGGGGGTTGCCCCCTTCGACTGGAAACACCATATATTTT. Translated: CASRMYRGLPPSTGNTIYF.

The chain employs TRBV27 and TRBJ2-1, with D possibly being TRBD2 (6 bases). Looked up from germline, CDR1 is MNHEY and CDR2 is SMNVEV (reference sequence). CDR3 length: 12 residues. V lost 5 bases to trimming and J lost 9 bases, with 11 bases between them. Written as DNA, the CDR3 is TGTGCCAGCAGTGGACTAAGTGGTGAGCAGTTCTTC. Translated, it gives CASSGLSGEQFF.

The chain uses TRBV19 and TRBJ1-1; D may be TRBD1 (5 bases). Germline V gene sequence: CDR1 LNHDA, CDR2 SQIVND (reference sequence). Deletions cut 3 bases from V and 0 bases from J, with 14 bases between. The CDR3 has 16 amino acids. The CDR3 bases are TGTGCCAGTAGTATCGTAGTTCTGGGGGTGAACACTGAAGCTTTCTTT. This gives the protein CASSIVVLGVNTEAFF.

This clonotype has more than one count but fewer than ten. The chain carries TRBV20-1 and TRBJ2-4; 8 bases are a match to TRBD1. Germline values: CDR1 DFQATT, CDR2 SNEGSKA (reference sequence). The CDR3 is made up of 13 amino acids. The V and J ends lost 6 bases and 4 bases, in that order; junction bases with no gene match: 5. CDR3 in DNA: TGCAGTGCCCCCCACAGGGGGAAAAACATTCAGTACTTC. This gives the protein CSAPHRGKNIQYF.

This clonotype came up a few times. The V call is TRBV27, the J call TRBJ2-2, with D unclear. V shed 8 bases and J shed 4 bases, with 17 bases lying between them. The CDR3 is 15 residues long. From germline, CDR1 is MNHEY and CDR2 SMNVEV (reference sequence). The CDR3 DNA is TGTGCCAGCCGAACCCGCGAAATACTCACCGGGGAGCTGTTTTTT. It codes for CASRTREILTGELFF.

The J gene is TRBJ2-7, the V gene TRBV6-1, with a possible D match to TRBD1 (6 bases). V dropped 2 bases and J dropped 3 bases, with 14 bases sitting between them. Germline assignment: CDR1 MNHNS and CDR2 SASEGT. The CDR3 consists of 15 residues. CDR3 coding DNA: TGTGCCAGCAGTGAACCGGGACACGGACTCTACGAGCAGTACTTC. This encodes CASSEPGHGLYEQYF.

Written as DNA, the CDR3 is TGTGCCAGCAGCTTCGTTGGGACAGGGAAATACAATGAGCAGTTCTTC. Translation: CASSFVGTGKYNEQFF. This sequence joins TRBV7-9 and TRBJ2-1, with 9 bases matching TRBD1. The CDR3 has 16 amino acids. The germline gives CDR1 SEHNR, CDR2 FQNEAQ (reference sequence). Unmatched junction bases numbered 7, after V lost 3 bases and J lost 4 bases. Combining the CDR3 with reference TRBV7-9 and TRBJ2-1 gives the whole variable domain DTGVSQNPRHKITKRGQNVTFRCDPISEHNRLYWYRQTLGQGPEFLTYFQNEAQLEKSRLLSDRFSAERPKGSFSTLEIQRTEQGDSAMYLCASSFVGTGKYNEQFFGPGTRLTVL.

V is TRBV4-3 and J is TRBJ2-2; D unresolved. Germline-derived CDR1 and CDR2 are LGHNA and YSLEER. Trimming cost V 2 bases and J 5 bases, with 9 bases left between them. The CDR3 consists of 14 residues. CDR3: CASSQPPPTGELFF. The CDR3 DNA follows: TGCGCCAGCAGCCAACCCCCCCCTACCGGGGAGCTGTTTTTT.

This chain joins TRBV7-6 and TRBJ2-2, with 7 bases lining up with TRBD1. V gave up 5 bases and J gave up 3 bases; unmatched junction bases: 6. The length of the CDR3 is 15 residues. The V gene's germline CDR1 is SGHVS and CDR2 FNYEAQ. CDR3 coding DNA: TGTGCCAGCAGCCAGAGGGACAGCCACACCGGGGAGCTGTTTTTT. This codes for CASSQRDSHTGELFF.

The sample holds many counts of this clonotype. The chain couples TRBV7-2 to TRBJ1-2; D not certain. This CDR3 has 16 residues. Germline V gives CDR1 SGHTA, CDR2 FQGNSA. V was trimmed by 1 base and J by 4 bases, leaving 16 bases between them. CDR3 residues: CASSLEVIPALYGYTF. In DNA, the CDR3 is TGTGCCAGCAGCTTAGAGGTGATCCCGGCCCTCTATGGCTACACCTTC.

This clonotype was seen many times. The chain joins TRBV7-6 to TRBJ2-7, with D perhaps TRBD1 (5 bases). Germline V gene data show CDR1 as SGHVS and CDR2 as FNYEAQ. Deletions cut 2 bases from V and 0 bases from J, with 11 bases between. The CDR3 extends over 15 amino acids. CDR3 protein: CASSLKGDPSYEQYF. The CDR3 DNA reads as TGTGCCAGCAGCTTAAAAGGGGATCCCTCCTACGAGCAGTACTTC. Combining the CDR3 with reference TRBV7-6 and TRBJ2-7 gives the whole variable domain GAGVSQSPRYKVTKRGQDVALRCDPISGHVSLYWYRQALGQGPEFLTYFNYEAQQDKSGLPNDRFSAERPEGSISTLTIQRTEQRDSAMYRCASSLKGDPSYEQYFGPGTRLTVT.

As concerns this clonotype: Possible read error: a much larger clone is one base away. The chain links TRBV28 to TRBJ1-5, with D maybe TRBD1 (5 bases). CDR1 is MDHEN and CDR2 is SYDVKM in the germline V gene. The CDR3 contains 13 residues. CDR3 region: CVSSLQVNQPQHF. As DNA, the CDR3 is TGTGTCAGCAGTTTACAGGTTAATCAGCCCCAGCATTTT.

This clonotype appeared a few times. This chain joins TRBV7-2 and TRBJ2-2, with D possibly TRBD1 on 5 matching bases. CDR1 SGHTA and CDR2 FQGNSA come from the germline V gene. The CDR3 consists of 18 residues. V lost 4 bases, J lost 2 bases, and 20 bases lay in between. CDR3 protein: CASSSWIFETENTGELFF. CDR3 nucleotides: TGTGCCAGCAGCTCCTGGATCTTTGAGACAGAAAACACCGGGGAGCTGTTTTTT.

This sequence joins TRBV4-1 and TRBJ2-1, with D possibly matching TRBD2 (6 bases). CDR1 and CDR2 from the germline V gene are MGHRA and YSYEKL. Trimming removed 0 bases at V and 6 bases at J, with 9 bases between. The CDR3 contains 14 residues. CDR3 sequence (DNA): TGCGCCAGCAGCCAAGATGAGGGAGGCAATGAGCAGTTCTTC. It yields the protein CASSQDEGGNEQFF.

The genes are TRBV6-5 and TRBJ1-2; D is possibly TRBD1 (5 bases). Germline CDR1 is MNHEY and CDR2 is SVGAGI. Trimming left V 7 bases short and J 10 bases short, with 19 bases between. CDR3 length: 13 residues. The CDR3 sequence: CASIAQGQFDYTF. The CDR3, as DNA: TGTGCCAGCATCGCGCAGGGTCAGTTTGACTACACCTTC.

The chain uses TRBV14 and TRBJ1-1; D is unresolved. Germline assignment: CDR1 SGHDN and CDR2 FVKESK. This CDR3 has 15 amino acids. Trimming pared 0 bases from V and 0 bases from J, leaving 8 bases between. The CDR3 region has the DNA TGTGCCAGCAGCCAAGACGGCTCATTGAACACTGAAGCTTTCTTT. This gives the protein CASSQDGSLNTEAFF.

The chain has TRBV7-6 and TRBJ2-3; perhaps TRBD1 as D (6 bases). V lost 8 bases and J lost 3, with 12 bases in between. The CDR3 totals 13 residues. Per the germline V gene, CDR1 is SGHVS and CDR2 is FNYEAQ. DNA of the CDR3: TGTGCCAGCCGGACAGACGGGACAGATACGCAGTATTTT. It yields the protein CASRTDGTDTQYF. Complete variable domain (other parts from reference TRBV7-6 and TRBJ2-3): GAGVSQSPRYKVTKRGQDVALRCDPISGHVSLYWYRQALGQGPEFLTYFNYEAQQDKSGLPNDRFSAERPEGSISTLTIQRTEQRDSAMYRCASRTDGTDTQYFGPGTRLTVL.

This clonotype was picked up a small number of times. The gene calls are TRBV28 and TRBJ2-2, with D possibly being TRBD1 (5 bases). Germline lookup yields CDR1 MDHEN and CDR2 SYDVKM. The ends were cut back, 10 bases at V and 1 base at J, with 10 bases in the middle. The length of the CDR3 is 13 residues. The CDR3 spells CATPDRNTGELFF. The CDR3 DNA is TGTGCCACTCCCGACAGGAACACCGGGGAGCTGTTTTTT.